These 4 T cell receptor beta chains originate from one sample sequenced in a study of blood T cell repertoires in COVID-19. The assay was immunoSEQ multiplex PCR, and TCRdb's table has in-frame clones only and misses some. The sample lists roughly 59,000 clones, 76% occurring once. Sequencing was carried out using peripheral blood. The receptors were sampled from a woman aged 45 to 65 with active or convalescent COVID-19.

The sample holds one count of this clone. The chain joins TRBV7-3 to TRBJ2-6; D is ambiguous. The CDR3 spans 16 residues. Germline lookup yields CDR1 SGHTA and CDR2 FQGTGA. V lost 4 bases and J 2 bases, leaving 12 bases between the germline ends. CDR3 protein: CASSSIRFTGANVLTF. In DNA form, the CDR3 reads TGTGCCAGCAGCTCAATCAGATTCACTGGGGCCAACGTCCTGACTTTC.

The chain couples TRBV10-3 to TRBJ1-2, with D possibly matching TRBD1 (5 bases). Germline CDR1 is ENHRY and CDR2 is SYGVKD. CDR3 size: 14 residues. V was clipped by 0 bases and J by 2 bases, with 7 bases between them. The CDR3 reads CAISESGANYGYTF. The CDR3 coding sequence is TGTGCCATCAGTGAGTCTGGGGCAAACTATGGCTACACCTTC.

The chain uses TRBV18 and TRBJ1-2; maybe TRBD1 (5 bases). The germline V and J ends were trimmed by 3 bases and 4 bases, with 15 bases remaining between them. The germline gives CDR1 KGHSH, CDR2 LQKENI. This CDR3 contains 15 residues. The CDR3 nucleotides read TGTGCCAGCTCACCGACGGCAGGGTCGGGCTATGGCTACACCTTC. This sequence encodes CASSPTAGSGYGYTF. The full variable domain, in which reference TRBV18 and TRBJ1-2 provide the parts outside the CDR3, is NAGVMQNPRHLVRRRGQEARLRCSPMKGHSHVYWYRQLPEEGLKFMVYLQKENIIDESGMPKERFSAEFPKEGPSILRIQQVVRGDSAAYFCASSPTAGSGYGYTFGSGTRLTVV.

The chain combines TRBV5-1 with TRBJ2-7, with no clear D. The CDR3 contains 13 residues. The germline V gene encodes CDR1 SGHRS and CDR2 YFSETQ. Trimming stripped 0 bases from V and 5 bases from J, with 9 bases between. The DNA of the CDR3 is TGCGCCAGCAGCTTGGGACCTCGGGACGAGCAGTACTTC. It encodes CASSLGPRDEQYF.